The present TCR beta chain was sequenced within a study of blood T cell repertoires in COVID-19. Study-wide context: Samples of COVID-19 (acute and convalescent) were obtained from the United States, Italy and Spain. T cells, B-cell-depleted T cells, or PBMCs supplied cDNA or gDNA.

CDR1 and CDR2 from the germline V gene are GTSNPN and SVGIG (reference sequence). Between the trimmed V and J ends, which lost 3 bases and 1 base, there was a span of 25 bases. CDR3 length: 18 residues. TCRdb's copy holds only in-frame clones and misses some; the assay was immunoSEQ multiplex PCR. The sample lists about 260,000 clones, roughly 86% occurring once. The clonotype originates from a woman in her fifties or sixties who had recovered from COVID-19. The sample was PBMCs or T cells enriched from blood (not recorded which). J is TRBJ2-7 and V is TRBV30; TRBD1 is a possible D gene (5 bases). The CDR3: CAWRLKQGIQLPSYEQYF. The CDR3 nucleotides read TGTGCCTGGAGGCTGAAGCAGGGTATACAACTACCTTCCTACGAGCAGTACTTC.